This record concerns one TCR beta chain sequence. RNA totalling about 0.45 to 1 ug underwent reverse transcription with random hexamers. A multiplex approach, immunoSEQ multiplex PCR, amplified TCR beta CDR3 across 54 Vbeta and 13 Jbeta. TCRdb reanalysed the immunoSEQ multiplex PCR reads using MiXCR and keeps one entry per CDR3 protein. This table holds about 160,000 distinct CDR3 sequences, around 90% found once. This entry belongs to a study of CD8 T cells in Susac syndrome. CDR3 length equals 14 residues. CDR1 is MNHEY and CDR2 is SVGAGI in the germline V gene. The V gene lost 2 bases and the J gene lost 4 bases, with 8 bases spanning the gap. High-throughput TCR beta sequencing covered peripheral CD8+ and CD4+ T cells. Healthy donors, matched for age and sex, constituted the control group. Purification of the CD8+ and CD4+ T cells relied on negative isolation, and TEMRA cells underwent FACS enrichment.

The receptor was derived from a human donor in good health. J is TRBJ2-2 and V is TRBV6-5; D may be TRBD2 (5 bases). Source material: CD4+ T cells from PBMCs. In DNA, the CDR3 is TGTGCCAGCAGTTACACGGACTTCACCGGGGAGCTGTTTTTT. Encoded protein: CASSYTDFTGELFF.